This T cell receptor beta chain comes out of a study of regulatory T cells in long-lasting Graves disease. Study results and caveats: Persistent disease was characterized by preferential usage of TRBV28, TRBJ1-2 and TRBJ2-5. The study found lower TCR diversity in persistent Graves' patients than in newly diagnosed ones.

The germline V and J ends were trimmed by 8 bases and 0 bases, with 16 bases remaining between them. The CDR3 spans 15 residues. Germline CDR1 is MNHNS and CDR2 is SASEGT. Time point defined: newly diagnosed GD, antithyroid drugs for less than 3 months. PBMC-derived RNA was used for the TCR library. Those enrolled as patients came out of an endocrinology department in Xi'an, China. About this clonotype itself: Antigen unknown.

Libraries of TCR beta came from iRepertoire HTBI primers plus Arm-PCR of CDR3 regions. TCRdb passed the multiplex PCR reads through MiXCR, listing each CDR3 protein once. The sample yields 500,000 or so distinct CDR3 sequences, approximately 16% seen once. These sequences were also reported in another study, on T cells in Graves' hyperthyroidism and ophthalmopathy. That paper states: In the blood, most expanded thyroid clonotypes above 0.001 appeared as well.

The specimen comprised peripheral blood mononuclear cells (PBMCs), sampled at new diagnosis, from a patient treated with antithyroid drugs. The chain combines TRBV6-1 with TRBJ1-1, with no clear D. The source of this sequence is a woman aged 35-65 years with Graves disease. CDR3: CASWKSGLVNTEAFF. In nucleotides, the CDR3 is TGTGCCAGCTGGAAAAGCGGTCTCGTGAACACTGAAGCTTTCTTT.